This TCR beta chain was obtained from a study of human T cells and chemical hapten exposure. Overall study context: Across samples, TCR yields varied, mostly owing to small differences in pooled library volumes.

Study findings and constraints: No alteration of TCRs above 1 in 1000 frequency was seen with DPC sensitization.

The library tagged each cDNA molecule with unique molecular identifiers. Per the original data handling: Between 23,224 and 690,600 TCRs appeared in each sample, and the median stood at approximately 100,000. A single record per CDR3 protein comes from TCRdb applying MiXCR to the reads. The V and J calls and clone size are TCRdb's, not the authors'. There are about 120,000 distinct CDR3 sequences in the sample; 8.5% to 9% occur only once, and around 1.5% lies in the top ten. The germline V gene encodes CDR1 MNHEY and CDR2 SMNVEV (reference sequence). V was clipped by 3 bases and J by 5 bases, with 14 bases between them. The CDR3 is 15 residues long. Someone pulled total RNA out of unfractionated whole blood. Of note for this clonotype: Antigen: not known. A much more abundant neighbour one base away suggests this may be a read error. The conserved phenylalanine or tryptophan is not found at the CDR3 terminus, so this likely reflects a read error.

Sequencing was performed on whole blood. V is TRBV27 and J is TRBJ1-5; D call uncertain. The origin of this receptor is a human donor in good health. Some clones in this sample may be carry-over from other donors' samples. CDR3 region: CASSFVGNGYQPQHC. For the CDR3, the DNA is TGTGCCAGCAGTTTTGTGGGAAACGGGTATCAGCCCCAGCATTGT.